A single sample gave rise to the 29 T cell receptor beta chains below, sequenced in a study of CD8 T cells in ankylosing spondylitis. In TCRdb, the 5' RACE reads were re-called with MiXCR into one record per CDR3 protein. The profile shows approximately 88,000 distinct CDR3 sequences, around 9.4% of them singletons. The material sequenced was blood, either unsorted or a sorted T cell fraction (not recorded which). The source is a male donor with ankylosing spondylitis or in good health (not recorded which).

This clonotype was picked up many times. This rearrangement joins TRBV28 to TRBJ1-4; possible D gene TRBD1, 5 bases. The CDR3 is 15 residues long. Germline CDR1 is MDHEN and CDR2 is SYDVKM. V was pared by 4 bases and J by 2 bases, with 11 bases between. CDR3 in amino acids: CASSSPGFTNEKLFF. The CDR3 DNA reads TGTGCCAGCAGTTCCCCAGGGTTCACTAATGAAAAACTGTTTTTT.

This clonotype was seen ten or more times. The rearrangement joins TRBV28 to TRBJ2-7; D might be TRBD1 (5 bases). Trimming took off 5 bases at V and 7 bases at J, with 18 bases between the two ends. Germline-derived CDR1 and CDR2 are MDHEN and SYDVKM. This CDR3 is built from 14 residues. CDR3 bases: TGTGCCAGCAGTAGGCTCAGGGCAGGCGGAGAGCAGTACTTC. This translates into CASSRLRAGGEQYF.

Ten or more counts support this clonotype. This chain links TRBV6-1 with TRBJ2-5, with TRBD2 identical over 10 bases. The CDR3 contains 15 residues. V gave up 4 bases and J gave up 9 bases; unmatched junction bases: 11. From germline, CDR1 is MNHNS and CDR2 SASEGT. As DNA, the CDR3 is TGTGCCAGCAGTGTTGAGCGGGGGGGACTGGGGGCCCAGTACTTC. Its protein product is CASSVERGGLGAQYF.

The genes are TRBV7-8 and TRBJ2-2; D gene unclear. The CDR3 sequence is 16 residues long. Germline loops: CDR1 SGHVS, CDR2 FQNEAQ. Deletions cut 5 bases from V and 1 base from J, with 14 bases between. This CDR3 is CASSKTRAQNTGELFF. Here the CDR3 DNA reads TGTGCCAGCAGCAAGACCCGGGCCCAGAACACCGGGGAGCTGTTTTTT.

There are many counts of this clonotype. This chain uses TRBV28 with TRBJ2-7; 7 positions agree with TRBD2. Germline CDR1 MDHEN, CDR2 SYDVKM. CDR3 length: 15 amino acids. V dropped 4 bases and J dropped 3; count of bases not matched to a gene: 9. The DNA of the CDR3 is TGTGCCAGCAGTTCTAGCGGCCGCGGAATCTACGAGCAGTACTTC. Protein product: CASSSSGRGIYEQYF.

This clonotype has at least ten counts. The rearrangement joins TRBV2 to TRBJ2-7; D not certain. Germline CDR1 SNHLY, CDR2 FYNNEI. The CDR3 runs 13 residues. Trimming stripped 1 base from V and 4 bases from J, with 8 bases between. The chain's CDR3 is CASSEGDGYEQYF. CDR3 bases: TGTGCCAGCAGTGAAGGTGACGGATACGAGCAGTACTTC.

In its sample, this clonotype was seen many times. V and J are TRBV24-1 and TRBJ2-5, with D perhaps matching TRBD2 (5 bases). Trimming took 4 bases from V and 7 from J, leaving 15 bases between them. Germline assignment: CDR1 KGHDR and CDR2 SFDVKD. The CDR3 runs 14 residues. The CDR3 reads CATSDSAGLGTQYF. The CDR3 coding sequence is TGTGCCACCAGTGACTCGGCGGGTCTGGGGACCCAGTACTTC.

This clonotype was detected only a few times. The CDR3 here is CASSQEKRGQETQYF. The CDR3, as DNA: TGCGCCAGCAGCCAAGAAAAACGGGGTCAAGAGACCCAGTACTTC. The chain combines TRBV4-1 with TRBJ2-5; weak D call: TRBD2 (5 bases). Germline lookup yields CDR1 MGHRA and CDR2 YSYEKL. Trimming removed 0 bases from V and 2 bases from J, with 10 bases in between. The CDR3 runs to 15 residues.

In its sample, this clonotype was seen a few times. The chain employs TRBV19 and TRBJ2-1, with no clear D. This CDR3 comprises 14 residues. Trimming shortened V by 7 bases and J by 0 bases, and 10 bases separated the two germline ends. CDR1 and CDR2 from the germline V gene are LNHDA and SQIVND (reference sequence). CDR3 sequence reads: CASKVTSSYNEQFF. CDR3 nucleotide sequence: TGTGCCAGTAAAGTCACGAGCTCCTACAATGAGCAGTTCTTC. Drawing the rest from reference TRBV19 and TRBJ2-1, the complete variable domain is DGGITQSPKYLFRKEGQNVTLSCEQNLNHDAMYWYRQDPGQGLRLIYYSQIVNDFQKGDIAEGYSVSREKKESFPLTVTSAQKNPTAFYLCASKVTSSYNEQFFGPGTRLTVL.

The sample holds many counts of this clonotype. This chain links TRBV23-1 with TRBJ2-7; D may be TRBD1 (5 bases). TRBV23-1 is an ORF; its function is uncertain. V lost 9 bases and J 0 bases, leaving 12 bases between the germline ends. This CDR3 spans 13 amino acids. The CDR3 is CASGAACSYEQYF. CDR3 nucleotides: TGCGCCAGTGGGGCAGCCTGCTCCTACGAGCAGTACTTC.

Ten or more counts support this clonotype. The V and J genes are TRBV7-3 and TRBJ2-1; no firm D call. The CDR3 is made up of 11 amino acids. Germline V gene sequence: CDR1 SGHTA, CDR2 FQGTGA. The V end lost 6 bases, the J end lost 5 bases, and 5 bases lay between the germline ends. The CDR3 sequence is CASRRDNEQFF. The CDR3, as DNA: TGTGCCAGCAGGCGAGACAATGAGCAGTTCTTC. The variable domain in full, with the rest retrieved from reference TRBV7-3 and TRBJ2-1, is GAGVSQTPSNKVTEKGKYVELRCDPISGHTALYWYRQSLGQGPEFLIYFQGTGAADDSGLPNDRFFAVRPEGSVSTLKIQRTERGDSAVYLCASRRDNEQFFGPGTRLTVL.

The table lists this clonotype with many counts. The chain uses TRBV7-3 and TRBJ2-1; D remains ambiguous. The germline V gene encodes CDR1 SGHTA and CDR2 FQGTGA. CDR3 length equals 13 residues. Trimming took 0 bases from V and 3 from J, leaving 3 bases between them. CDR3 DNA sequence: TGTGCCAGCAGCTTAACAGGCTACAATGAGCAGTTCTTC. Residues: CASSLTGYNEQFF.

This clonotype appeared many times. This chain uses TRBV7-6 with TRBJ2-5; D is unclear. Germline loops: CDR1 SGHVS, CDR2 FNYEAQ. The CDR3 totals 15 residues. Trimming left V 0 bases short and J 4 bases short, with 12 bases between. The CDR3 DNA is TGTGCCAGCAGCTTAGCGCGAACTCCCGTAGAGACCCAGTACTTC. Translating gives CASSLARTPVETQYF.

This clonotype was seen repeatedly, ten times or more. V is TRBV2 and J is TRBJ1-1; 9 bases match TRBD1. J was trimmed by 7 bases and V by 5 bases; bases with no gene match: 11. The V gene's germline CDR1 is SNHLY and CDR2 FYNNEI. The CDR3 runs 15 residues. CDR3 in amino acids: CASSTGQGRTSEAFF. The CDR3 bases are TGTGCCAGCAGTACCGGACAGGGGAGAACAAGTGAAGCTTTCTTT.

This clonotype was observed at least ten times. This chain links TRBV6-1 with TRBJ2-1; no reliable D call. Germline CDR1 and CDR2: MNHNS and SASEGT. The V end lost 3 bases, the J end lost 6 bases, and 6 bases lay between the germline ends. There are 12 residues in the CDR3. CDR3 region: CASSDPGNEQFF. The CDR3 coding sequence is TGTGCCAGCAGTGACCCCGGCAATGAGCAGTTCTTC.

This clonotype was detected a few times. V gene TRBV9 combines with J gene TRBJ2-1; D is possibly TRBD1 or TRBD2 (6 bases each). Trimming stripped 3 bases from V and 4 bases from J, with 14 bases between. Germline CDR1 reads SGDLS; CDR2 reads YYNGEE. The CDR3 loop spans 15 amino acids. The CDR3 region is CASSGRGSLYNEQFF. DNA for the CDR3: TGTGCCAGCAGCGGGAGGGGGTCGCTGTACAATGAGCAGTTCTTC.

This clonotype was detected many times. This CDR3 is CASSQGTGQAYEQYF. CDR3 DNA sequence: TGTGCCAGCAGCCAGGGGACAGGGCAGGCCTACGAGCAGTACTTC. The rearrangement links TRBV14 to TRBJ2-7, with 9 bases matching TRBD1. The V gene's germline CDR1 is SGHDN and CDR2 FVKESK. The CDR3 loop spans 15 amino acids. V lost 3 bases and J lost 2; bases outside the gene matches: 5. Combining the CDR3 with reference TRBV14 and TRBJ2-7 gives the whole variable domain EAGVTQFPSHSVIEKGQTVTLRCDPISGHDNLYWYRRVMGKEIKFLLHFVKESKQDESGMPNNRFLAERTGGTYSTLKVQPAELEDSGVYFCASSQGTGQAYEQYFGPGTRLTVT.

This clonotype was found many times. The CDR3 reads CSARDSSRGGLYGYTF. CDR3 sequence (DNA): TGCAGTGCTAGAGACTCCTCCAGGGGGGGCCTCTATGGCTACACCTTC. This sequence joins TRBV20-1 and TRBJ1-2; 7 bases line up with TRBD1. The CDR3 sequence is 16 residues long. Germline CDR1 is DFQATT and CDR2 is SNEGSKA (reference sequence). V lost 0 bases, J lost 4 bases, and 11 bases stayed unmatched.

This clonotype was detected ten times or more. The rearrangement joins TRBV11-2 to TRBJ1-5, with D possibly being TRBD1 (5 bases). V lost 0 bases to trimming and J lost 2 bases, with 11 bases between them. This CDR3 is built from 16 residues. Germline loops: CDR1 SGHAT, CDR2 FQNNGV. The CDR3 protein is CASSLERGLGNQPQHF. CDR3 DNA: TGTGCCAGCAGCTTAGAGAGGGGATTGGGCAATCAGCCCCAGCATTTT.

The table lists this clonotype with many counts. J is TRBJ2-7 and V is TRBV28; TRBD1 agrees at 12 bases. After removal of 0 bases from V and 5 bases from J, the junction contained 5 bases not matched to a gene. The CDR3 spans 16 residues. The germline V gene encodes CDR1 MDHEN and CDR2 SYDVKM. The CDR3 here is CASSLWGQGARDEQYF. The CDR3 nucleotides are TGTGCCAGCAGTTTATGGGGACAGGGGGCGCGTGACGAGCAGTACTTC.

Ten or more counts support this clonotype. CDR3: CASSWIGVDQPQHF. The CDR3, as DNA: TGTGCCAGCAGTTGGATCGGAGTAGATCAGCCCCAGCATTTT. The rearrangement links TRBV27 to TRBJ1-5; unclear D gene. Trimming shortened V by 4 bases and J by 5 bases, and 12 bases separated the two germline ends. Germline CDR1 reads MNHEY; CDR2 reads SMNVEV (reference sequence). This CDR3 has 14 amino acids.

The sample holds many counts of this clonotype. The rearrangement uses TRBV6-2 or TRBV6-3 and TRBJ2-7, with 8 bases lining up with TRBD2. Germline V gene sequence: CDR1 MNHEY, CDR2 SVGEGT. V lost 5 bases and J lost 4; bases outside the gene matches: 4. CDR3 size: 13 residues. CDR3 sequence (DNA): TGTGCCAGCAGTACCGGCGGGGGGTACGAGCAGTACTTC. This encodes CASSTGGGYEQYF.

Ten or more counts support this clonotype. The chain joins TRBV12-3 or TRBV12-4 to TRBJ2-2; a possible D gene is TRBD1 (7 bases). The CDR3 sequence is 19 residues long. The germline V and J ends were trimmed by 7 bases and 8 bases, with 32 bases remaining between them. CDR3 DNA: TGTGCCAGCACCCCTGGGGGGACAGCAAGTGAGGCTTTGGCTGGGGAGCTGTTTTTT. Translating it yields CASTPGGTASEALAGELFF.

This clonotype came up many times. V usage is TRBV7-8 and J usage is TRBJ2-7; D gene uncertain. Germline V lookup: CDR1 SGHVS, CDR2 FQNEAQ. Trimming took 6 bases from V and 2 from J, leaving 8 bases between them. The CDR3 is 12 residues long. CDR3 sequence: CASSDKTYEQYF. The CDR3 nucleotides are TGTGCCAGCAGTGACAAAACCTACGAGCAGTACTTC.

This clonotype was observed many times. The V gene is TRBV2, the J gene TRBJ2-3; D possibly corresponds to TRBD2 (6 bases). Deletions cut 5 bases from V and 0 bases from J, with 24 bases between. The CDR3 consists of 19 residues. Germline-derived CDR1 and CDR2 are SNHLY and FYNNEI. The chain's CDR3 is CASSPTRRAGRASTDTQYF. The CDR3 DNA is TGTGCCAGCAGTCCCACTAGGCGGGCGGGACGGGCCAGCACAGATACGCAGTATTTT.

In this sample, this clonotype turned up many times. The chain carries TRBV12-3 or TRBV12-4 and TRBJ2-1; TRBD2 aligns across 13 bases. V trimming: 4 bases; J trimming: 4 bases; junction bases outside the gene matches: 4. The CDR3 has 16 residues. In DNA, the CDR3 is TGTGCCAGCAGTTCGCCGACTAGCGGGGGGTACAATGAGCAGTTCTTC. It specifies CASSSPTSGGYNEQFF.

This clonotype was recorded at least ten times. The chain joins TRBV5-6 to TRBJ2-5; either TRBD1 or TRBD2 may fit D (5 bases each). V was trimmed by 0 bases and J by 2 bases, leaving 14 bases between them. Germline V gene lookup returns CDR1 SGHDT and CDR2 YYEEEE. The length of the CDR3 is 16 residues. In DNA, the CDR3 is TGTGCCAGCAGCTTGGGCCCCGGGACGGTGCAAGAGACCCAGTACTTC. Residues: CASSLGPGTVQETQYF.

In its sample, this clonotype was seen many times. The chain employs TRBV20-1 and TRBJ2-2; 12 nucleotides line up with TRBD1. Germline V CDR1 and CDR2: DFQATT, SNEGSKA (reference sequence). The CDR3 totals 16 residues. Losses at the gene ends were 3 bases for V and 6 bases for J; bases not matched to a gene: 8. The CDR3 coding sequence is TGCAGTGCTAGGATAGTGGGACAGGGGGCGGCCGGGGAGCTGTTTTTT. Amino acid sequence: CSARIVGQGAAGELFF.

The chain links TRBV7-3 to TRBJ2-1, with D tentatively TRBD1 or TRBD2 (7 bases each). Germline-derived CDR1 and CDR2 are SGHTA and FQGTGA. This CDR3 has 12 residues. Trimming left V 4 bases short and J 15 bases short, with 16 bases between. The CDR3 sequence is CASSSPGGVGFF. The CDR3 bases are TGTGCCAGCAGCTCCCCAGGGGGGGTGGGGTTCTTC. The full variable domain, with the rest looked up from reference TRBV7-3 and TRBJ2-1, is GAGVSQTPSNKVTEKGKYVELRCDPISGHTALYWYRQSLGQGPEFLIYFQGTGAADDSGLPNDRFFAVRPEGSVSTLKIQRTERGDSAVYLCASSSPGGVGFFGPGTRLTVL.